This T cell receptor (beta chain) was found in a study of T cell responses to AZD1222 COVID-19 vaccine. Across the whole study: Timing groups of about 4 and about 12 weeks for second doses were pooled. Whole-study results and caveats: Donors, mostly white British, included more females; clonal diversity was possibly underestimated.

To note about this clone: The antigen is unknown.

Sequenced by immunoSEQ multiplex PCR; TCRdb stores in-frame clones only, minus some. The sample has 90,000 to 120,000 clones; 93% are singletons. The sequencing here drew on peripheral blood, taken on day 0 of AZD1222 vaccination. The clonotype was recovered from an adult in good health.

CDR3 nucleotides: TGCGCCAGCAGCTTGACTAGGGGGAATGAGCAGTTCTTC. Its translation is CASSLTRGNEQFF. The J gene is TRBJ2-1, the V gene TRBV5-1; perhaps TRBD1 as D (6 bases). This CDR3 contains 13 residues. The V end lost 1 base, the J end lost 7 bases, and 9 bases lay between the germline ends. Germline CDR1 is SGHRS and CDR2 is YFSETQ.